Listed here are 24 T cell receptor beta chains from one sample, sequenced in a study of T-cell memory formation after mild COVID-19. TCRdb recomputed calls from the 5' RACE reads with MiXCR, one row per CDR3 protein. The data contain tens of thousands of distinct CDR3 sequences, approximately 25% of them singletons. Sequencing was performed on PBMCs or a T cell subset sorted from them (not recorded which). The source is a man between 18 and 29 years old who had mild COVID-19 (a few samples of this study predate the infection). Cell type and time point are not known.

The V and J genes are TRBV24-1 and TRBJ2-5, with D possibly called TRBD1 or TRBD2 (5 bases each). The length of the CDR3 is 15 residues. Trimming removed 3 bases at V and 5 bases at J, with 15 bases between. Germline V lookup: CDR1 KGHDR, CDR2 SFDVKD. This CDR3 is CATSDPGPQVETQYF. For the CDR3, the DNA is TGTGCCACCAGTGATCCGGGGCCCCAGGTTGAGACCCAGTACTTC.

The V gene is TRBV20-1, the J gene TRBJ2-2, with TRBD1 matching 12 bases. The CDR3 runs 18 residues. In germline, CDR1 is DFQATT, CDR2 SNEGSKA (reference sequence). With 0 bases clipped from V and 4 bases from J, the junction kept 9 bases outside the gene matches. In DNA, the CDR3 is TGCAGTGCTAGAGACTTCTCGGGACAGGGGGCAAGCACCGGGGAGCTGTTTTTT. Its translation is CSARDFSGQGASTGELFF.

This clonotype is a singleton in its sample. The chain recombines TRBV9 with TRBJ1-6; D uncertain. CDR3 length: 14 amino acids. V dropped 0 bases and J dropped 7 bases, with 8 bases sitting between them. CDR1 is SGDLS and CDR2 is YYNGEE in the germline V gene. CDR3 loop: CASSVDSENSPLHF. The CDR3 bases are TGTGCCAGCAGCGTAGACAGCGAGAATTCACCCCTCCACTTT.

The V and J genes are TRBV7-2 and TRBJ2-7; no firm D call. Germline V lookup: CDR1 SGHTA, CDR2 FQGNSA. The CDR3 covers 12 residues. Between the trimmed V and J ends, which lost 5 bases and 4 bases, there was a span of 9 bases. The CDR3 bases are TGTGCCAGCAGCGCGTGGGGTTACGAGCAGTACTTC. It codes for CASSAWGYEQYF. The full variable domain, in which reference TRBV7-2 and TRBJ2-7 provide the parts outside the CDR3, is GAGVSQSPSNKVTEKGKDVELRCDPISGHTALYWYRQSLGQGLEFLIYFQGNSAPDKSGLPSDRFSAERTGGSVSTLTIQRTQQEDSAVYLCASSAWGYEQYFGPGTRLTVT.

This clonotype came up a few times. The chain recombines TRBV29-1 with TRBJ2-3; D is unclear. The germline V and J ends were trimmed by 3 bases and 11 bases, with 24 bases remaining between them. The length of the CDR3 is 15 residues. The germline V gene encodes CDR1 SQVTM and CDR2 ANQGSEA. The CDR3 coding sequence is TGCAGCGTTGATCCTGAAGGGTCCGGGCGCACGTGGCAGTATTTT. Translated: CSVDPEGSGRTWQYF.

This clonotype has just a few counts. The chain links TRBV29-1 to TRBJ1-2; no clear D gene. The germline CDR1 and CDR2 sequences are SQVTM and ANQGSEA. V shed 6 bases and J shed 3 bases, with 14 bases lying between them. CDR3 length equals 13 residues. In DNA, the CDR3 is TGCAGCGTCAGAGCGACGGTCGACTATGGCTACACCTTC. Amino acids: CSVRATVDYGYTF.

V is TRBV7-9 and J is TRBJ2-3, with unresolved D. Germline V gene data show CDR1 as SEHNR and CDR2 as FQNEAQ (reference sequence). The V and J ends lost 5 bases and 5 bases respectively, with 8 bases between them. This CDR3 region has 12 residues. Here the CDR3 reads CASSPIRDTQYF. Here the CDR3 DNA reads TGTGCCAGCAGCCCTATTAGAGATACGCAGTATTTT.

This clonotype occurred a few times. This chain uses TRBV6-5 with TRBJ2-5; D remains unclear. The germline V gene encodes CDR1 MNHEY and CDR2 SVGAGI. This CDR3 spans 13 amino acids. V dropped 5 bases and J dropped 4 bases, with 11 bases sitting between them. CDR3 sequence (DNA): TGTGCCAGCAGTCTGGATGGCGGAGAGACCCAGTACTTC. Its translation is CASSLDGGETQYF.

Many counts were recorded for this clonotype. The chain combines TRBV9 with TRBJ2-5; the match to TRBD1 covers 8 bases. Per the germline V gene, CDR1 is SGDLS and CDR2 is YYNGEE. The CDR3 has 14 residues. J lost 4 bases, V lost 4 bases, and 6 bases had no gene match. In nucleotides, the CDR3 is TGTGCCAGCAGCAAGACAGGGGCGGGAGAGACCCAGTACTTC. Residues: CASSKTGAGETQYF.

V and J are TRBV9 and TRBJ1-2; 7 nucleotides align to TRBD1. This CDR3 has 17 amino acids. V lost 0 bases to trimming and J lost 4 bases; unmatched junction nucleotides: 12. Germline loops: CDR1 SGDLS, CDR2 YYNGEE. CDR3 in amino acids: CASSVGDRDADLYGYTF. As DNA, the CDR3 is TGTGCCAGCAGCGTAGGCGACAGGGATGCTGACCTCTATGGCTACACCTTC.

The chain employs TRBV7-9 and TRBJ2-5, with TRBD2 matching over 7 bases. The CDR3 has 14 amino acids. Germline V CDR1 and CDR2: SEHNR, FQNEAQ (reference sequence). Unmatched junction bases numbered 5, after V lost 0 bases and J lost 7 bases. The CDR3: CASSLAGLEWTQYF. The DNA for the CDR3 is TGTGCCAGCAGCTTAGCCGGACTAGAGTGGACCCAGTACTTC.

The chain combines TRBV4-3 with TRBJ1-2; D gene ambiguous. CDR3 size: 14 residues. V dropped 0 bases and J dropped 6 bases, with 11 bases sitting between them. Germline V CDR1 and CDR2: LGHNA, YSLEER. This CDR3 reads CASSQEGGLDGYTF. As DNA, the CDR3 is TGCGCCAGCAGCCAAGAGGGAGGGTTGGATGGCTACACCTTC.

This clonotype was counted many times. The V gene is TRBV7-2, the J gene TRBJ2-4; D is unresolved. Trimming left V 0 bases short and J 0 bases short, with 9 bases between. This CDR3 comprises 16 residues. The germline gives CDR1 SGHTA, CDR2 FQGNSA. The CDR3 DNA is TGTGCCAGCAGCTTAGCAAGTCAGGCAGCCAAAAACATTCAGTACTTC. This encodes CASSLASQAAKNIQYF.

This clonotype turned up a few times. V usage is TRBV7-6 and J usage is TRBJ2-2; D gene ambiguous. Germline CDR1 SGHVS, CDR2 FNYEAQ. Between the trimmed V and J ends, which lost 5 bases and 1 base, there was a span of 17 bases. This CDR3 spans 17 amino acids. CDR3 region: CASSPNRAEMNTGELFF. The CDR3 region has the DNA TGTGCCAGCAGCCCAAACCGGGCAGAGATGAACACCGGGGAGCTGTTTTTT.

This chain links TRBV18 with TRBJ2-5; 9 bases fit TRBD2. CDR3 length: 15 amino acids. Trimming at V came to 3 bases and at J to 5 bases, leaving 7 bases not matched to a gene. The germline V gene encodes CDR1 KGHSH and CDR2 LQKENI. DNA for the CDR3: TGTGCCAGCTCACCGGGACTAGCATCGTTTGAGACCCAGTACTTC. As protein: CASSPGLASFETQYF.

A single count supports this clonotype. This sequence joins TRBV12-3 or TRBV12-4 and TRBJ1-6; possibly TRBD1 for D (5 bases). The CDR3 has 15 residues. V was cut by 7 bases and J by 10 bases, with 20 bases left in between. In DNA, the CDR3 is TGTGCCAGCAACCTCGGAGGGGAGTCGGGCTCACCCCTCCACTTT. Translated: CASNLGGESGSPLHF.

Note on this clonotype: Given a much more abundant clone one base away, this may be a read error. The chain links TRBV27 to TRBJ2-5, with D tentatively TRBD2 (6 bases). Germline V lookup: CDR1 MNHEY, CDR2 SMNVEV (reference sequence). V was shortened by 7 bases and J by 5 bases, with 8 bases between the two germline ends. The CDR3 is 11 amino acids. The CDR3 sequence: CASIRGETQYF. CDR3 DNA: TGTGCCAGCATCCGGGGGGAGACCCAGTACTTC.

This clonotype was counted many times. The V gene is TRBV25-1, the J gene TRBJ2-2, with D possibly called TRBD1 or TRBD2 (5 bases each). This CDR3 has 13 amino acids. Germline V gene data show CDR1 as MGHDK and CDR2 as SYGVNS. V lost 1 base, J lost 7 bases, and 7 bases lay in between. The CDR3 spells CASSESGGGELFF. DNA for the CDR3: TGTGCCAGCAGTGAATCTGGGGGCGGGGAGCTGTTTTTT.

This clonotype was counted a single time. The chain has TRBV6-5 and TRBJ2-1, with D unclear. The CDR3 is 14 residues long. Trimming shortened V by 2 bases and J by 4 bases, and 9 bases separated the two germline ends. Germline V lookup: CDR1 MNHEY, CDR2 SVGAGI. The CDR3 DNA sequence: TGTGCCAGCAGTTACGGTGGATTATACAATGAGCAGTTCTTC. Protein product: CASSYGGLYNEQFF.

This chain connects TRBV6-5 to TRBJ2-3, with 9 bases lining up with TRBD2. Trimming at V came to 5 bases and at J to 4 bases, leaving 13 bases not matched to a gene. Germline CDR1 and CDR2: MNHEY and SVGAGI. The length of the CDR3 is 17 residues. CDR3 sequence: CASSLGGGGGAADTQYF. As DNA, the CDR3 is TGTGCCAGCAGTCTCGGTGGTGGCGGGGGGGCCGCAGATACGCAGTATTTT.

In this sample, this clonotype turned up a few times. The CDR3 DNA reads TGTGCCAGCAGCTTAGATGCGACTTCCTACTATGGCTACACCTTC. This sequence encodes CASSLDATSYYGYTF. The chain joins TRBV7-9 to TRBJ1-2; D gene unclear. V shed 1 base and J shed 3 bases, with 12 bases lying between them. This CDR3 is 15 amino acids long. CDR1 is SEHNR and CDR2 is FQNEAQ in the germline V gene (reference sequence).

The DNA of the CDR3 is TGTGCCAGCAGTTTGGGCAGGGACTCCTATGGCTACACCTTC. Translated, it gives CASSLGRDSYGYTF. This chain joins TRBV27 and TRBJ1-2; TRBD1 might be the D (5 bases). V lost 3 bases, J lost 4 bases, and 12 bases lay in between. The CDR3 length is 14 residues. Germline V lookup: CDR1 MNHEY, CDR2 SMNVEV (reference sequence).

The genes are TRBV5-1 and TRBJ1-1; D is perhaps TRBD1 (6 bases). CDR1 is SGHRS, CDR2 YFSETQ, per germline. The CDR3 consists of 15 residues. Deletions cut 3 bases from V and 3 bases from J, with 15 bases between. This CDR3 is CASSSTQGGHTEAFF. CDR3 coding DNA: TGCGCCAGCAGCTCAACACAGGGAGGTCACACTGAAGCTTTCTTT.

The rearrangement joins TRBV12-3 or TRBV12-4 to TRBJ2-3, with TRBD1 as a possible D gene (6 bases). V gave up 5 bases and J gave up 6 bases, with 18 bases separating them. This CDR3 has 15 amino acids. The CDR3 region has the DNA TGTGCCAGCAGTGCCAGGGGCCCTGCAGAGGATACGCAGTATTTT. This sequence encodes CASSARGPAEDTQYF.